This TCR beta chain appears in the sequencing data of a study of vaccination and CD4 T cells after COVID-19. Study-wide context: A median of 72 days (range 14 to 241) separated dose two from the taking of post-vaccine samples. Overlapping SARS-CoV-2, HCoV-NL63, HCoV-OC43 and HCoV-229E spike peptides stimulated the cells.

Trimming removed 3 bases from V and 5 bases from J, with 11 bases in between. Germline V gives CDR1 DFQATT, CDR2 SNEGSKA (reference sequence). The length of the CDR3 is 12 residues. Treatment in this sample: roughly 11-day PBMC culture with coronavirus spike peptide pools or control peptides (ViraFEST assay). ViraFEST used peptide pools to expand antigen-specific T cells and subsequently sequenced their TCRs. This clonotype was picked up a small number of times. Its antigen is not known. Once obtained from cultured CD4+ T cells, the DNA was sequenced using the Oncomine TCR Beta short-read assay. TCRdb processed the PCR reads anew with MiXCR; each CDR3 protein has one entry. The sample consists of approximately 21,000 distinct CDR3 sequences, roughly 40% of them appearing once.

The sequence derives from a human donor who had recovered from COVID-19. This specimen consisted of CD4+ T cells from blood, cultured in vitro, obtained before SARS-CoV-2 vaccination. V gene TRBV20-1 combines with J gene TRBJ2-7, with D perhaps matching TRBD2 (5 bases). CDR3 sequence (DNA): TGCAGTGCTAGCGGGATTGTCGACGAGCAGTACTTC. Amino acid sequence: CSASGIVDEQYF.